The 25 T cell receptor beta chains below come from one sample, sequenced in a study of T cells in Graves' hyperthyroidism and ophthalmopathy. Researchers amplified the TCR beta CDR3 regions from RNA transcripts. First-round RT-PCR with HTBI primers amplified the TCR CDR3 region. MiXCR, applied by TCRdb to the multiplex PCR reads, yields one record per CDR3 protein. The data hold over 300,000 distinct CDR3 sequences, with about 15% observed a single time. Sequencing used blood. The receptor source for this set is a woman in her sixties with Graves' hyperthyroidism.

The chain recombines TRBV18 with TRBJ1-6, with D maybe TRBD1 (5 bases). Between the trimmed V and J ends, which lost 3 bases and 10 bases, there was a span of 13 bases. There are 14 residues in the CDR3. Germline CDR1 reads KGHSH; CDR2 reads LQKENI. CDR3 residues: CASSPTEQFSPLHF. CDR3 DNA: TGTGCCAGCTCACCGACAGAGCAGTTCTCACCCCTCCACTTT.

This clonotype was seen ten or more times. This chain joins TRBV20-1 and TRBJ2-3; 13 bases are shared with TRBD2. Germline values: CDR1 DFQATT, CDR2 SNEGSKA (reference sequence). The junction had 6 bases not matched to a gene; V was cut back by 3 bases and J by 6 bases. The CDR3 contains 15 residues. The CDR3 DNA is TGCAGTGCTAGTTGGACTAGCGGGAGTTCGGATACGCAGTATTTT. This gives the protein CSASWTSGSSDTQYF.

The chain couples TRBV20-1 to TRBJ2-1; 12 bases map to TRBD2. CDR1 is DFQATT, CDR2 SNEGSKA, per germline (reference sequence). The V segment lost 5 bases and the J segment 6 bases; nucleotides outside the gene matches: 5. CDR3 length: 14 amino acids. In DNA form, the CDR3 reads TGCAGTGCTCCGACTAGCGGGAGCGTCAATGAGCAGTTCTTC. Its translation is CSAPTSGSVNEQFF.

This clonotype was observed many times. The chain links TRBV11-2 to TRBJ2-7; TRBD1 matches 7 bases. Germline V gene data show CDR1 as SGHAT and CDR2 as FQNNGV. The CDR3 is made up of 16 amino acids. V lost 1 base to trimming and J lost 3 bases; unmatched junction nucleotides: 9. The CDR3 nucleotides read TGTGCCAGCAGCTTAGGGTTGACAGGGTTGGGCTACGAGCAGTACTTC. Protein product: CASSLGLTGLGYEQYF. Supplemented by reference TRBV11-2 and TRBJ2-7, the full variable domain reads EAGVAQSPRYKIIEKRQSVAFWCNPISGHATLYWYQQILGQGPKLLIQFQNNGVVDDSQLPKDRFSAERLKGVDSTLKIQPAKLEDSAVYLCASSLGLTGLGYEQYFGPGTRLTVT.

This sequence joins TRBV20-1 and TRBJ2-1; 9 nucleotides match TRBD2. V was clipped by 3 bases and J by 7 bases; unmatched bases: 7. This CDR3 spans 14 amino acids. CDR1 and CDR2 (germline): DFQATT, SNEGSKA (reference sequence). The CDR3 DNA follows: TGCAGTGCTAGTTCTAGCGGGATTATAAATGAGCAGTTCTTC. Protein product: CSASSSGIINEQFF.

Comment on this clonotype: An end of the junction differs from the germline gene, which may be a read error. The chain is built from TRBV5-6 and TRBJ2-7; TRBD1 matches at 7 bases. The germline V gene has CDR1 SGHDT and CDR2 YYEEEE. The CDR3 is made up of 15 amino acids. DNA of the CDR3: TGTGCCAACAGCTCTGACAGGGCCAGTCACTACGAGCAGTACTTC. Amino acids: CANSSDRASHYEQYF.

The table lists this clonotype with a few counts. V is TRBV20-1 and J is TRBJ2-3; no clear D gene. From germline, CDR1 is DFQATT and CDR2 SNEGSKA (reference sequence). Trimming took 1 base from V and 0 from J, leaving 11 bases between them. CDR3 length: 15 residues. The CDR3 coding sequence is TGCAGTGCTAGAGTACCAGCGACTAGCACAGATACGCAGTATTTT. As protein: CSARVPATSTDTQYF.

Only one count was recorded for this clonotype. The chain recombines TRBV28 with TRBJ1-5, with D perhaps TRBD1 (6 bases). Germline V CDR1 and CDR2: MDHEN, SYDVKM. The CDR3 has 15 amino acids. V dropped 4 bases and J dropped 4 bases, with 14 bases sitting between them. For the CDR3, the DNA is TGTGCCAGCAGTTCCCACGACAGGAGAAATCAGCCCCAGCATTTT. Its protein is CASSSHDRRNQPQHF.

In this sample, this clonotype turned up many times. The CDR3 loop is CASSKTSGILGRDTQYF. DNA for the CDR3: TGTGCCAGCAGTAAGACTAGCGGGATCCTAGGCCGCGATACGCAGTATTTT. J is TRBJ2-3 and V is TRBV6-1; the match to TRBD2 covers 11 bases. Germline CDR1 and CDR2: MNHNS and SASEGT. The junction had 13 bases not matched to a gene; V was cut back by 5 bases and J by 6 bases. CDR3 length: 17 residues.

This clonotype has a count of ten or more. The chain links TRBV6-2 or TRBV6-3 to TRBJ2-7; 8 nucleotides match TRBD2. The germline CDR1 and CDR2 sequences are MNHEY and SVGEGT. The CDR3 has 15 amino acids. Germline trimming cut 7 bases from V and 4 bases from J; bases unmatched to any gene: 12. The CDR3 region has the DNA TGTGCCAGCACCTCTGAGCGGGAGCACATGTACGAGCAGTACTTC. Translating it yields CASTSEREHMYEQYF.

There are many counts of this clonotype. The chain recombines TRBV20-1 with TRBJ1-2; weak D call: TRBD1 (6 bases). CDR3 length: 14 residues. V was shortened by 2 bases and J by 2 bases, with 12 bases between the two germline ends. CDR1 is DFQATT, CDR2 SNEGSKA, per germline (reference sequence). Written as DNA, the CDR3 is TGCAGTGCTAGAAGCGGGGGCAGAAACTATGGCTACACCTTC. Translated, it gives CSARSGGRNYGYTF.

This clonotype was seen at least ten times. CDR3 region: CASSPSTGQRYEQYF. In nucleotides, the CDR3 is TGTGCCAGCAGCCCGAGCACGGGACAGAGATACGAGCAGTACTTC. The V and J genes are TRBV28 and TRBJ2-7, with TRBD1 matching over 7 bases. Germline V gene sequence: CDR1 MDHEN, CDR2 SYDVKM. Germline trimming cut 6 bases from V and 4 bases from J; bases unmatched to any gene: 12. The CDR3 contains 15 residues.

This sequence joins TRBV6-1 and TRBJ1-2; the D is unclear. Trimming left V 10 bases short and J 6 bases short, with 18 bases between. This CDR3 has 13 amino acids. CDR1 MNHNS and CDR2 SASEGT come from the germline V gene. The CDR3 bases are TGTGCCACCCGCACTCGGTCACTGGATGGCTACACCTTC. It yields the protein CATRTRSLDGYTF.

In its sample, this clonotype was seen many times. The chain is built from TRBV7-2 and TRBJ2-1; 7 bases agree with TRBD2. CDR3 size: 14 residues. J was trimmed by 6 bases and V by 3 bases; bases with no gene match: 5. The germline V gene encodes CDR1 SGHTA and CDR2 FQGNSA. CDR3 bases: TGTGCCAGCAGCTTGGTGGGAGGGACCAATGAGCAGTTCTTC. It encodes CASSLVGGTNEQFF. The variable domain in full, completed from reference TRBV7-2 and TRBJ2-1, reads GAGVSQSPSNKVTEKGKDVELRCDPISGHTALYWYRQSLGQGLEFLIYFQGNSAPDKSGLPSDRFSAERTGGSVSTLTIQRTQQEDSAVYLCASSLVGGTNEQFFGPGTRLTVL.

The rearrangement links TRBV24-1 to TRBJ2-7; the D is unclear. CDR3 length equals 13 residues. The V gene's germline CDR1 is KGHDR and CDR2 SFDVKD. Trimming took off 3 bases at V and 0 bases at J, with 5 bases between the two ends. CDR3: CATSDGPSYEQYF. The DNA for the CDR3 is TGTGCCACCAGTGATGGGCCCTCCTACGAGCAGTACTTC.

The V call is TRBV10-2, the J call TRBJ2-1; TRBD2 aligns across 9 bases. Germline CDR1 and CDR2: WSHSY and SAAADI. The CDR3 extends over 15 amino acids. After removal of 10 bases from V and 4 bases from J, the junction contained 11 bases not matched to a gene. DNA of the CDR3: TGCGCCACCCAGACTAGCGGAGAAGGATACAATGAGCAGTTCTTC. This gives the protein CATQTSGEGYNEQFF.

This clonotype was observed at least ten times. J is TRBJ2-5 and V is TRBV24-1, with TRBD1 matching 10 bases. The germline V gene has CDR1 KGHDR and CDR2 SFDVKD. The CDR3 is 16 amino acids. The trim removed 2 bases at V and 4 bases at J, leaving 6 bases unmatched. CDR3 protein: CATSDYGTGAGETQYF. CDR3 DNA sequence: TGTGCCACCAGTGATTACGGGACAGGGGCTGGAGAGACCCAGTACTTC.

As for this clonotype: A much bigger clone sits one base away, suggesting this may be a read error. V is TRBV11-3 and J is TRBJ2-3, with D unclear. CDR3 length equals 12 residues. Per germline, CDR1 SGHNT and CDR2 YENEEA. CDR3 nucleotides: TGTACCAGCAGCACTCTGCGGGATACGCAGTATTTT. Translated: CTSSTLRDTQYF.

This clonotype was recorded many times. This chain joins TRBV12-3 or TRBV12-4 and TRBJ1-5; TRBD1 agrees at 7 bases. CDR3 length: 17 residues. The junction had 14 bases not matched to a gene; V was cut back by 6 bases and J by 3 bases. The CDR3 coding sequence is TGTGCCAGCAGCGCGAGAGGGGGCCCGGGGGTCAATCAGCCCCAGCATTTT. Residues: CASSARGGPGVNQPQHF.

This clonotype was detected many times. The chain carries TRBV10-3 and TRBJ2-7; D is undetermined. CDR3 length: 15 residues. CDR1 is ENHRY, CDR2 SYGVKD, per germline. The V and J ends lost 10 bases and 1 base respectively, with 20 bases between them. The CDR3 loop is CATRGKSPSSYEQYF. In nucleotides, the CDR3 is TGTGCCACCCGAGGTAAAAGCCCCTCATCCTACGAGCAGTACTTC.

This clonotype was seen ten or more times. V is TRBV18 and J is TRBJ2-5, with TRBD1 identical over 8 bases. The CDR3 contains 16 residues. Germline V gene lookup returns CDR1 KGHSH and CDR2 LQKENI. Unmatched junction bases numbered 9, after V lost 4 bases and J lost 2 bases. For the CDR3, the DNA is TGTGCCAGCTCACTTGACAGGGGAGACCGACAAGAGACCCAGTACTTC. It specifies CASSLDRGDRQETQYF.

With respect to this clonotype: A much larger clone lies one base from this, so it may be a read error. The J gene is TRBJ1-6, the V gene TRBV12-3 or TRBV12-4; 9 bases fit TRBD1. The CDR3 spans 15 residues. The J segment lost 7 bases and the V segment lost 5 bases, leaving 6 bases of the junction unmatched. CDR3 sequence: CASSTGTGNNSPLHF. The CDR3 bases are TGTGCCAGCAGTACAGGGACAGGGAACAATTCACCCCTCCACTTT.

This clonotype was found many times. J is TRBJ2-7 and V is TRBV3-1; D may match TRBD1 or TRBD2 (5 bases each). This CDR3 has 13 residues. V was cut by 4 bases and J by 5 bases, with 12 bases left in between. Germline V gives CDR1 LGHDT, CDR2 YNNKEL (reference sequence). This CDR3 reads CASSRWDGDEQYF. In DNA form, the CDR3 reads TGTGCCAGCAGCCGCTGGGACGGGGACGAGCAGTACTTC.

This clonotype has more than one count but fewer than ten. The gene calls are TRBV20-1 and TRBJ2-6, with 7 positions matching TRBD1. The CDR3 has 15 residues. Germline assignment: CDR1 DFQATT and CDR2 SNEGSKA (reference sequence). V lost 6 bases and J lost 0; bases outside the gene matches: 5. Here the CDR3 DNA reads TGCAGTGCCCTACAGGGGCCCTCTGGGGCCAACGTCCTGACTTTC. Translated, it gives CSALQGPSGANVLTF.

As for this clonotype: A read error may be the cause here, since a much bigger clone is one base away. The chain combines TRBV18 with TRBJ2-5; 7 bases are shared with TRBD1. The CDR3 is 14 amino acids. CDR1 is KGHSH, CDR2 LQKENI, per germline. The CDR3 region has the DNA TGTGCCAGCTCGTGGGGACAGAACCAAGGGACCCAGTACTTC. It translates to CASSWGQNQGTQYF.